Ten or more counts support the clone carrying this T cell receptor delta chain. One base separates it from a far larger clone, so it is likely a read error. Other DNA sequences within the sample encode an identical CDR3. Vgamma9/Vdelta2+ and Vdelta2-negative gammadelta T cells were flow-sorted from PBMC for bulk sequencing. The data stem from a study of γδ T cells in repeated Plasmodium falciparum infection. Background on the study: Malian children with intense seasonal malaria exposure were compared with matched Australian children.

The CDR3 covers 19 residues. Trimming shortened V by 1 base and J by 2 bases, and 25 bases separated the two germline ends. In germline, CDR1 is GEAIGNYY, CDR2 EKD. TCRdb repeated clone calling on the multiplex PCR reads with CATT. The sample has 90,000 or so delta-chain clones; 0.9% to 1% are singletons. This TCR was recovered from a pool of human donors (malaria-infected and uninfected, not separated). The chain employs TRDV2 and TRDJ1, with D possibly being TRDD2 or TRDD3 (6 bases each). The sequencing input was gamma-delta T cells from blood. The CDR3 protein is CACDTGSYTGLLYTDKLIF. The CDR3, as DNA: TGTGCCTGTGACACGGGATCCTACACTGGGCTACTTTATACCGATAAACTCATCTTT.